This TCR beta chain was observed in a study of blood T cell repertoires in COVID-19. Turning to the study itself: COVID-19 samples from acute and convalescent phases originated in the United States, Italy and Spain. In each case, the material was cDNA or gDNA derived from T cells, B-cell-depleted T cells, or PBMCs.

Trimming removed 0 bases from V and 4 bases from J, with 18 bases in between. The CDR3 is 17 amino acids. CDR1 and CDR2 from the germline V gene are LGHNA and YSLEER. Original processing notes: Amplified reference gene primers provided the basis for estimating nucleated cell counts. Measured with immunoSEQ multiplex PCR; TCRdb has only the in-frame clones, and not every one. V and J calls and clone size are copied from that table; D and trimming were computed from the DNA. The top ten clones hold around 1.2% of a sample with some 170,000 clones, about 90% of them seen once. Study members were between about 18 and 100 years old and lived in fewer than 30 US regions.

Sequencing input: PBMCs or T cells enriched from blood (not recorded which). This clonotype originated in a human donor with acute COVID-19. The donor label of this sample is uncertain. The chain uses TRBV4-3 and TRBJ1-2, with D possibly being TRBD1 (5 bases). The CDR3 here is CASSQDTLTVYIYGYTF. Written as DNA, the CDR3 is TGCGCCAGCAGCCAAGATACCCTGACAGTCTACATCTATGGCTACACCTTC.